A single sample is the source of the 7 T cell receptor beta chains below, sequenced in a study of blood T cell repertoires in COVID-19. Generated by immunoSEQ multiplex PCR, the TCRdb table keeps only in-frame clones and is missing some. Among about 140,000 clones listed, 76% were seen once. Sequences were obtained from peripheral blood. The receptors here all came from a woman at least 80 years old with active or convalescent COVID-19.

This chain uses TRBV7-9 with TRBJ2-2; 11 bases fit TRBD1. Trimming removed 5 bases from V and 6 bases from J; junction bases left unmatched: 8. The germline V gene encodes CDR1 SEHNR and CDR2 FQNEAQ (reference sequence). The CDR3 has 16 residues. The CDR3 DNA reads as TGTGCCAGCAGCCATCGGACAGGGGGCTTAGCCGGGGAGCTGTTTTTT. Residues: CASSHRTGGLAGELFF.

This clone was counted a few times. V is TRBV7-3 and J is TRBJ1-3, with D possibly TRBD1 on 6 matching bases. CDR3 length equals 16 residues. V lost 4 bases to trimming and J lost 2 bases, with 15 bases between them. Per the germline V gene, CDR1 is SGHTA and CDR2 is FQGTGA. CDR3 in DNA: TGTGCCAGCAGCTCGCCAGGGGTGGACCCTGGAAACACCATATATTTT. Residues: CASSSPGVDPGNTIYF.

The rearrangement links TRBV2 to TRBJ2-2; 9 bases agree with TRBD1. Trimming at V came to 9 bases and at J to 7 bases, leaving 6 bases not matched to a gene. CDR1 SNHLY and CDR2 FYNNEI come from the germline V gene. The CDR3 extends over 13 amino acids. CDR3 residues: CASRDRAVGELFF. Here the CDR3 DNA reads TGTGCCAGTCGGGACAGGGCAGTCGGGGAGCTGTTTTTT.

The V call is TRBV2, the J call TRBJ1-2; no clear D. There are 12 residues in the CDR3. The V gene lost 4 bases and the J gene lost 5 bases, with 8 bases spanning the gap. The germline V gene encodes CDR1 SNHLY and CDR2 FYNNEI. DNA of the CDR3: TGTGCCAGCAGTGGAGGCAGTTATGGCTACACCTTC. Translating it yields CASSGGSYGYTF.

Points on this clone: One end of the junction does not line up with germline, which may come from a read error. The chain uses TRBV7-7 and TRBJ2-2, with TRBD2 identical over 10 bases. CDR1 SSHAT and CDR2 FNYEAQ come from the germline V gene (reference sequence). This CDR3 region has 17 residues. The CDR3 DNA reads as TGTGCTAGCAGCTCAACCCCAGCGGGGGGGTACACCGGGGAGCTGTTTTTT. This encodes CASSSTPAGGYTGELFF.

The chain joins TRBV30 to TRBJ1-1; D is uncertain. CDR3 length: 13 amino acids. From germline, CDR1 is GTSNPN and CDR2 SVGIG (reference sequence). V lost 4 bases to trimming and J lost 0 bases, with 9 bases between them. CDR3 sequence: CAWTGKMNTEAFF. The CDR3, as DNA: TGTGCCTGGACAGGTAAAATGAACACTGAAGCTTTCTTT.

The gene calls are TRBV5-1 and TRBJ2-1; D not certain. Trimming stripped 0 bases from V and 2 bases from J, with 9 bases between. Per the germline V gene, CDR1 is SGHRS and CDR2 is YFSETQ. The CDR3 covers 15 residues. CDR3 region: CASSLVHTAYNEQFF. CDR3 DNA: TGCGCCAGCAGCTTGGTCCATACAGCCTACAATGAGCAGTTCTTC.